This is a list of T cell receptor beta chains from one sample in a study of CXCR3-negative and CXCR3-positive naive CD8 T cells. TCRdb re-called the 5' RACE reads and gives one entry per CDR3 protein, without DNA. This sample contains about 45,000 distinct CDR3 sequences. The sequenced sample was memory CD8+ T cells from blood. These TCRs come from a human donor in good health. Some clones in this sample may be carry-over from other donors' samples. The CDR3 runs from the conserved cysteine through the conserved F or W. Each record gives: J gene, clone size, V gene, CDR3 protein. Clone sizes are given selectively: once, few, many, or a class where the clone is expanded.

J gene: TRBJ1-1; clone size: -; V gene: TRBV9; CDR3 protein: CASSDRDREDTEAFF
J gene: TRBJ2-7; clone size: -; V gene: TRBV29-1; CDR3 protein: CSVVGPPTYEQYF
J gene: TRBJ1-1; clone size: -; V gene: TRBV7-8; CDR3 protein: CASSDPSPEAFF
J gene: TRBJ2-3; clone size: -; V gene: TRBV27; CDR3 protein: CASSDTTGPKHLTQYF
J gene: TRBJ1-1; clone size: -; V gene: TRBV28; CDR3 protein: CASRPPRTTEAFF
J gene: TRBJ1-1; clone size: -; V gene: TRBV7-3; CDR3 protein: CASSSNGQGAFF
J gene: TRBJ2-7; clone size: -; V gene: TRBV12-3/TRBV12-4; CDR3 protein: CASSSGRSYEQYF
J gene: TRBJ2-7; clone size: -; V gene: TRBV29-1; CDR3 protein: CSAVLWGGEQYF
J gene: TRBJ2-7; clone size: -; V gene: TRBV5-4; CDR3 protein: CASSLGTGEAYEQYF
J gene: TRBJ1-1; clone size: -; V gene: TRBV6-5; CDR3 protein: CASSYSTGMNTEAFF
J gene: TRBJ2-7; clone size: medium-sized; V gene: TRBV4-3; CDR3 protein: CASSHTSSGTGAHEQYF
J gene: TRBJ2-5; clone size: -; V gene: TRBV28; CDR3 protein: CASKREVGQETQYF
J gene: TRBJ2-6; clone size: -; V gene: TRBV12-3/TRBV12-4; CDR3 protein: CASSPGSSGANVLTF
J gene: TRBJ2-3; clone size: -; V gene: TRBV12-3/TRBV12-4; CDR3 protein: CASSSHDPYTDTQYF
J gene: TRBJ2-2; clone size: -; V gene: TRBV29-1; CDR3 protein: CSVVVVGPSGVTGELFF
J gene: TRBJ1-6; clone size: -; V gene: TRBV20-1; CDR3 protein: CSASPWTGGGNSPLHF
J gene: TRBJ2-6; clone size: -; V gene: TRBV5-6; CDR3 protein: CASSFRVGANVLTF